Listed here are 32 T cell receptor beta chains from one sample, sequenced in a study of metastatic and nonmetastatic thyroid tumors. All patients were untreated before thyroid surgery. MiXCR re-clonotyped the PCR reads for TCRdb. This table has 30,000 to 40,000 clones, 33% appearing once. Sequencing input: tumor tissue. The receptor set was obtained from a female donor with papillary thyroid cancer or a benign thyroid nodule (not recorded which). Some clones in this sample may be carry-over from other donors' samples.

The chain links TRBV13 to TRBJ2-3; 7 nucleotides align to TRBD2. CDR3 length: 15 amino acids. V trimming: 5 bases; J trimming: 1 base; junction bases outside the gene matches: 6. Germline V gene data show CDR1 as PRHDT and CDR2 as FYEKMQ (reference sequence). The CDR3 DNA reads as TGTGCCAGCAGCCAGGCGGGGGACCGCACAGATACGCAGTATTTT. Protein sequence: CASSQAGDRTDTQYF.

This clone was found a few times. The chain carries TRBV28 and TRBJ2-6; TRBD1 might be the D (7 bases). V was trimmed by 3 bases and J by 2 bases, leaving 17 bases between them. This CDR3 is 18 amino acids long. Germline CDR1 is MDHEN and CDR2 is SYDVKM. CDR3 amino acids: CASSFPQGGRAGANVLTF. CDR3 DNA: TGTGCCAGCAGTTTCCCCCAGGGGGGAAGGGCTGGGGCCAACGTCCTGACTTTC.

The rearrangement joins TRBV7-9 to TRBJ1-1, with D maybe TRBD1 (5 bases). V lost 1 base, J lost 11 bases, and 14 bases lay in between. The CDR3 consists of 13 residues. In germline, CDR1 is SEHNR, CDR2 FQNEAQ (reference sequence). CDR3 sequence: CASSLGGPIGAFF. CDR3 in DNA: TGTGCCAGCAGCTTAGGGGGACCAATCGGGGCTTTCTTT.

This chain joins TRBV5-1 and TRBJ1-1; no clear D gene. V dropped 7 bases and J dropped 3 bases, with 13 bases sitting between them. The CDR3 totals 13 residues. CDR1 is SGHRS, CDR2 YFSETQ, per germline. CDR3: CASSRGDHTEAFF. CDR3 nucleotides: TGCGCCAGCTCTCGGGGAGATCACACTGAAGCTTTCTTT.

This clone was seen more than once but under ten times. This chain joins TRBV6-4 and TRBJ2-7, with 8 bases aligning to TRBD2. The CDR3 covers 15 residues. Germline values: CDR1 MRHNA, CDR2 SNTAGT. Trimming took 3 bases from V and 7 from J; bases not matched to a gene: 11. CDR3 sequence: CASSEDWAGGGEQYF. CDR3 coding DNA: TGTGCCAGCAGTGAGGACTGGGCGGGAGGAGGGGAGCAGTACTTC.

Comments on this clone: The germline gene is not matched at one end of the junction; a read error may be the cause. The CDR3 DNA follows: TGTTCCACCAGTGATTTTCCAGCGGGAATCACAGATACGCAGTATTTT. Its translation is CSTSDFPAGITDTQYF. The chain joins TRBV24-1 to TRBJ2-3, with 7 bases matching TRBD2. This CDR3 contains 16 residues. The germline CDR1 and CDR2 sequences are KGHDR and SFDVKD.

The rearrangement uses TRBV2 and TRBJ2-7; unclear D gene. The germline V gene has CDR1 SNHLY and CDR2 FYNNEI. This CDR3 comprises 15 residues. V shed 4 bases and J shed 0 bases, with 13 bases lying between them. The chain's CDR3 is CASSGGRHNSYEQYF. The CDR3 region has the DNA TGTGCCAGCAGTGGAGGCAGGCACAACTCCTACGAGCAGTACTTC.

This clone was counted only a few times. The chain employs TRBV12-3 or TRBV12-4 and TRBJ1-5; D not resolved. V lost 7 bases and J lost 0, with 7 bases in between. There are 13 residues in the CDR3. The CDR3 reads CASTPNSNQPQHF. CDR3 DNA: TGTGCCAGCACCCCAAATAGCAATCAGCCCCAGCATTTT.

The CDR3 sequence is CASRLSGQGNNYGYTF. The CDR3 DNA follows: TGTGCCAGCAGACTGAGCGGACAGGGTAACAACTATGGCTACACCTTC. The chain joins TRBV12-3 or TRBV12-4 to TRBJ1-2; 8 bases are shared with TRBD1. The CDR3 consists of 16 residues. J lost 2 bases, V lost 6 bases, and 11 bases had no gene match.

The chain couples TRBV20-1 to TRBJ2-5; 7 bases line up with TRBD2. V gave up 6 bases and J gave up 0 bases; unmatched junction bases: 7. Germline V gene lookup returns CDR1 DFQATT and CDR2 SNEGSKA (reference sequence). This CDR3 is 14 amino acids long. The CDR3 DNA reads TGCAGTGCCTTCCTTGGGGGGGACCAAGAGACCCAGTACTTC. As protein: CSAFLGGDQETQYF.

This chain uses TRBV7-9 with TRBJ2-7, with 12 positions matching TRBD2. After removal of 5 bases from V and 5 bases from J, the junction contained 7 bases not matched to a gene. The germline CDR1 and CDR2 sequences are SEHNR and FQNEAQ (reference sequence). The length of the CDR3 is 15 residues. The CDR3 is CASSPGLAGSNEQYF. CDR3 sequence (DNA): TGTGCCAGCAGCCCAGGACTAGCGGGATCTAACGAGCAGTACTTC. The whole variable domain, filled in from reference TRBV7-9 and TRBJ2-7, reads DTGVSQNPRHKITKRGQNVTFRCDPISEHNRLYWYRQTLGQGPEFLTYFQNEAQLEKSRLLSDRFSAERPKGSFSTLEIQRTEQGDSAMYLCASSPGLAGSNEQYFGPGTRLTVT.

The chain joins TRBV11-3 to TRBJ2-3; 7 nucleotides agree with TRBD2. With 4 bases clipped from V and 3 bases from J, the junction kept 7 bases outside the gene matches. CDR1 is SGHNT, CDR2 YENEEA, per germline. This CDR3 spans 15 amino acids. In DNA form, the CDR3 reads TGTGCCAGCAGCTACCGGGCGGGAGAGACAGATACGCAGTATTTT. It encodes CASSYRAGETDTQYF.

The J gene is TRBJ1-2, the V gene TRBV28; D unresolved. Germline loops: CDR1 MDHEN, CDR2 SYDVKM. Between the trimmed V and J ends, which lost 4 bases and 4 bases, there was a span of 19 bases. This CDR3 has 16 amino acids. CDR3 nucleotides: TGTGCCAGCAGTTCCCCCGGGAGGGATTTATCCTATGGCTACACCTTC. Protein: CASSSPGRDLSYGYTF.

This clone has only a few counts. Other DNA variants within this sample encode the same CDR3. J is TRBJ2-1 and V is TRBV11-2, with D unresolved. The V gene's germline CDR1 is SGHAT and CDR2 FQNNGV. This CDR3 spans 13 amino acids. V lost 1 base and J 6 bases, leaving 7 bases between the germline ends. Here the CDR3 reads CASSLASLNEQFF. The CDR3 bases are TGTGCCAGCAGCTTAGCCAGCCTCAATGAGCAGTTCTTC.

The chain links TRBV12-3 or TRBV12-4 to TRBJ2-2, with TRBD2 identical over 10 bases. The CDR3 length is 15 residues. With V trimmed by 3 bases and J by 5 bases, 3 bases remained unmatched. CDR3 amino acids: CASSLSSGGTGELFF. The DNA of the CDR3 is TGTGCCAGCAGTTTGAGTAGCGGGGGGACCGGGGAGCTGTTTTTT.

CDR3 nucleotides: TGCAGTGCGATGCATAGCAATCAGCCCCAGCATTTT. It encodes CSAMHSNQPQHF. The rearrangement joins TRBV20-1 to TRBJ1-5; D not resolved. The CDR3 sequence is 12 residues long. The V end lost 6 bases, the J end lost 0 bases, and 6 bases lay between the germline ends. CDR1 is DFQATT, CDR2 SNEGSKA, per germline (reference sequence).

This clone was detected only a few times. The chain joins TRBV12-3 or TRBV12-4 to TRBJ2-7, with 10 bases that match TRBD2. The DNA end is more similar to TRBJ2-1, so the J call may be wrong. This CDR3 is 15 amino acids long. CDR3 sequence (DNA): TGTGCCAGCAGTTTTAGCGGGAGGTCTTACAATGAGCAGTTCTTC. Translation gives CASSFSGRSYNEQFF.

This chain links TRBV6-5 with TRBJ2-5; TRBD2 agrees at 10 bases. In germline, CDR1 is MNHEY, CDR2 SVGAGI. CDR3 length: 15 residues. J lost 2 bases, V lost 2 bases, and 2 bases had no gene match. CDR3 protein: CASSYGTSVQETQYF. The CDR3, as DNA: TGTGCCAGCAGTTACGGGACTAGCGTACAAGAGACCCAGTACTTC.

The chain links TRBV13 to TRBJ1-2, with 7 bases that match TRBD1. The germline V gene has CDR1 PRHDT and CDR2 FYEKMQ (reference sequence). The CDR3 runs 17 residues. Losses at the gene ends were 0 bases for V and 7 bases for J; bases not matched to a gene: 14. The CDR3 is CASSLGRGFLRGFGYTF. CDR3 nucleotides: TGTGCCAGCAGCTTAGGCAGGGGGTTCCTTCGGGGCTTTGGCTACACCTTC.

This clone was seen a handful of times. Other DNA sequences within the sample encode an identical CDR3. This sequence joins TRBV28 and TRBJ1-2; no clear D. Trimming cost V 2 bases and J 4 bases, with 5 bases left between them. The germline V gene encodes CDR1 MDHEN and CDR2 SYDVKM. The CDR3 has 12 residues. Here the CDR3 reads CASSLGSYGYTF. DNA for the CDR3: TGTGCCAGCAGTTTAGGGAGCTATGGCTACACCTTC.

This clone was recorded a few times. The gene calls are TRBV2 and TRBJ2-2; 16 positions agree with TRBD2. The trim removed 8 bases at V and 7 bases at J, leaving 4 bases unmatched. There are 15 residues in the CDR3. CDR1 and CDR2 (germline): SNHLY, FYNNEI. CDR3: CASGTSGRAVGELFF. CDR3 DNA sequence: TGTGCCAGCGGGACTAGCGGGAGGGCCGTCGGGGAGCTGTTTTTT.

This chain links TRBV6-5 with TRBJ2-7, with D possibly being TRBD1 (5 bases). This CDR3 contains 12 residues. From germline, CDR1 is MNHEY and CDR2 SVGAGI. Trimming took 5 bases from V and 3 from J, leaving 8 bases between them. The CDR3 DNA sequence: TGTGCCAGCAGTCTACAGGTCTACGAGCAGTACTTC. Its translation is CASSLQVYEQYF.

This clone was seen more than once but under ten times. CDR3 DNA sequence: TGTGCCAGCAGGGTAATTGTCCAGGATGGCTACACCTTC. This codes for CASRVIVQDGYTF. The chain couples TRBV6-1 to TRBJ1-2; D unresolved. This CDR3 is built from 13 residues. The V and J ends lost 6 bases and 6 bases respectively, with 14 bases between them. Germline-derived CDR1 and CDR2 are MNHNS and SASEGT.

This chain links TRBV12-3 or TRBV12-4 with TRBJ2-5, with TRBD2 matching 7 bases. The J call may be mistaken, given a closer DNA end match to TRBJ2-1. The length of the CDR3 is 14 residues. CDR3 amino acids: CASGPSGSYNEQFF. The CDR3 nucleotides read TGTGCCAGCGGACCTAGCGGATCCTACAATGAGCAGTTCTTC.

V usage is TRBV6-1 and J usage is TRBJ2-7; tentatively, D is TRBD1 (6 bases). CDR3 length equals 15 residues. Trimming shortened V by 4 bases and J by 2 bases, and 15 bases separated the two germline ends. Per the germline V gene, CDR1 is MNHNS and CDR2 is SASEGT. As DNA, the CDR3 is TGTGCCAGCAGTGCGGAGACAGGTTTCACCTACGAGCAGTACTTC. It codes for CASSAETGFTYEQYF.

The chain couples TRBV6-4 to TRBJ2-3, with 16 bases that match TRBD2. In germline, CDR1 is MRHNA, CDR2 SNTAGT. The J segment lost 2 bases and the V segment lost 7 bases, leaving 15 bases of the junction unmatched. CDR3 length: 20 residues. Here the CDR3 DNA reads TGTGCCAGCACCCTAATTTTCGGGACTAGCGGGAGGGACTACACAGATACGCAGTATTTT. This codes for CASTLIFGTSGRDYTDTQYF.

The chain employs TRBV5-1 and TRBJ2-1; D tentatively fits TRBD1 or TRBD2 (5 bases each). Between the trimmed V and J ends, which lost 0 bases and 9 bases, there was a span of 10 bases. The germline gives CDR1 SGHRS, CDR2 YFSETQ. The CDR3 covers 13 residues. Here the CDR3 DNA reads TGCGCCAGCAGCTTGGGAGGGGACGGTGAGCAGTTCTTC. This encodes CASSLGGDGEQFF.

In this sample, this clone turned up many times. The chain combines TRBV24-1 with TRBJ2-1; D is perhaps TRBD1 or TRBD2 (5 bases each). The CDR3 runs 14 residues. V was shortened by 7 bases and J by 3 bases, with 12 bases between the two germline ends. Germline CDR1 reads KGHDR; CDR2 reads SFDVKD. The CDR3 reads CATRERGGYNEQFF. CDR3 bases: TGTGCCACCAGGGAACGGGGCGGCTACAATGAGCAGTTCTTC.

The rearrangement joins TRBV12-3 or TRBV12-4 to TRBJ1-2; TRBD1 agrees at 7 bases. The CDR3 spans 14 residues. With V trimmed by 5 bases and J by 7 bases, 10 bases remained unmatched. The CDR3 spells CASSPPTGIGGYTF. CDR3 nucleotides: TGTGCCAGCAGTCCCCCGACAGGGATCGGTGGCTACACCTTC.

J is TRBJ2-2 and V is TRBV24-1, with D possibly TRBD1 on 5 matching bases. There are 15 residues in the CDR3. The V and J ends lost 0 bases and 6 bases respectively, with 10 bases between them. Looked up from germline, CDR1 is KGHDR and CDR2 is SFDVKD. CDR3 in DNA: TGTGCCACCAGTGATTTGCCAGGGATGTCCGGGGAGCTGTTTTTT. This gives the protein CATSDLPGMSGELFF.

CDR3 protein: CAISESGTGSYEQYF. The DNA of the CDR3 is TGTGCCATCAGTGAGTCGGGGACAGGATCCTACGAGCAGTACTTC. The rearrangement uses TRBV10-3 and TRBJ2-7; 8 bases agree with TRBD1. The V segment lost 0 bases and the J segment 1 base; nucleotides outside the gene matches: 2. CDR3 length equals 15 residues. Germline CDR1 reads ENHRY; CDR2 reads SYGVKD.

This sequence joins TRBV2 and TRBJ2-7, with D hard to call. Germline V lookup: CDR1 SNHLY, CDR2 FYNNEI. The V end lost 4 bases, the J end lost 3 bases, and 10 bases lay between the germline ends. The CDR3 runs 13 residues. CDR3 DNA: TGTGCCAGCAGTGTTCGCCGAGGCTACGAGCAGTACTTC. This encodes CASSVRRGYEQYF.